The 17 T cell receptor beta chains presented below share a single source sample, sequenced in a study of Ad26.COV2.S vaccination and SARS-CoV-2 variants. Some clones are missing from TCRdb's copy, which holds only in-frame ones; the method was immunoSEQ multiplex PCR. Here the sample spans about 350,000 clones, 70% to 90% being singletons. Regarding treatment: roughly 18 received Ad26.COV2.S at low or high dose, single or two shots; several received placebo; per-sample allocation not given. After the first vaccine or placebo injection, samples were drawn on day 63. The sequences come from peripheral blood, collected in a trial of Ad26.COV2.S vaccine versus placebo. Receptors were obtained from a person aged 18-65 years who received the Ad26.COV2.S COVID-19 vaccine or a placebo.

J is TRBJ2-7 and V is TRBV5-1; a weak D match, TRBD2 (5 bases). Trimming removed 4 bases at V and 4 bases at J, with 15 bases between. The CDR3 consists of 14 residues. Per the germline V gene, CDR1 is SGHRS and CDR2 is YFSETQ. The CDR3 DNA follows: TGCGCCAGCAGCCGAGCAGAGGGCCCTTACGAGCAGTACTTC. This sequence encodes CASSRAEGPYEQYF.

The chain is built from TRBV19 and TRBJ1-5; no reliable D call. Germline V gives CDR1 LNHDA, CDR2 SQIVND (reference sequence). Deletions cut 5 bases from V and 0 bases from J, with 8 bases between. This CDR3 has 14 residues. CDR3 DNA sequence: TGTGCCAGTAGTTTGGGCAATAGCAATCAGCCCCAGCATTTT. Its translation: CASSLGNSNQPQHF.

For this clone: A much larger clone lies one base from this, so it may be a read error. The chain couples TRBV6-5 to TRBJ1-5; 9 nucleotides agree with TRBD1. V lost 4 bases and J lost 2; bases outside the gene matches: 0. The CDR3 is 14 amino acids. The germline gives CDR1 MNHEY, CDR2 SVGAGI. The CDR3 spells CASSWTGGNQPQHF. CDR3 nucleotides: TGTGCCAGCAGTTGGACAGGGGGCAATCAGCCCCAGCATTTT.

The J gene is TRBJ1-2, the V gene TRBV19; 9 positions match TRBD1. The CDR3 runs to 15 residues. J lost 7 bases, V lost 5 bases, and 11 bases had no gene match. The germline V gene encodes CDR1 LNHDA and CDR2 SQIVND (reference sequence). CDR3 in amino acids: CASSVTQGAIGGYTF. In DNA form, the CDR3 reads TGTGCCAGTAGTGTGACACAGGGGGCGATTGGTGGCTACACCTTC. Looking up the rest from reference TRBV19 and TRBJ1-2 gives the full variable domain: DGGITQSPKYLFRKEGQNVTLSCEQNLNHDAMYWYRQDPGQGLRLIYYSQIVNDFQKGDIAEGYSVSREKKESFPLTVTSAQKNPTAFYLCASSVTQGAIGGYTFGSGTRLTVV.

The V and J genes are TRBV6-2 or TRBV6-3 and TRBJ2-1, with a tentative D call TRBD2 (5 bases). This CDR3 comprises 13 residues. Germline V gene data show CDR1 as MNHEY and CDR2 as SVGEGT. V was pared by 1 base and J by 5 bases, with 6 bases between. CDR3 coding DNA: TGTGCCAGCAGTTACTGGCGGGACAATGAGCAGTTCTTC. Translating gives CASSYWRDNEQFF.

This CDR3 is CASNKPGLVTDTQYF. The CDR3 coding sequence is TGTGCCAGCAACAAACCGGGACTAGTAACAGATACGCAGTATTTT. V usage is TRBV9 and J usage is TRBJ2-3, with 8 bases lining up with TRBD2. The J segment lost 3 bases and the V segment lost 6 bases, leaving 9 bases of the junction unmatched. CDR3 size: 15 residues. In germline, CDR1 is SGDLS, CDR2 YYNGEE.

The chain joins TRBV10-3 to TRBJ1-1; TRBD1 aligns across 9 bases. V was pared by 9 bases and J by 4 bases, with 12 bases of the junction left unmatched. Germline loops: CDR1 ENHRY, CDR2 SYGVKD. The CDR3 has 15 amino acids. The CDR3 sequence is CAIRPGTGTGTEAFF. As DNA, the CDR3 is TGTGCCATTCGTCCCGGGACAGGGACGGGCACTGAAGCTTTCTTT.

The chain couples TRBV11-3 to TRBJ2-2; TRBD2 aligns across 8 bases. The length of the CDR3 is 14 residues. Germline CDR1 SGHNT, CDR2 YENEEA. Unmatched junction bases numbered 6, after V lost 6 bases and J lost 6 bases. The CDR3 nucleotides are TGTGCCAGCAGACCCGGGGGGGATGCCGGGGAGCTGTTTTTT. Translated: CASRPGGDAGELFF.

In this sample, this clone turned up once. Germline and junction disagree at one end, which may indicate a read error. This chain uses TRBV6-5 with TRBJ2-2; no reliable D call. The length of the CDR3 is 13 residues. Germline V lookup: CDR1 MNHEY, CDR2 SVGAGI. CDR3 DNA: TGTGCCAGCAGTAACGGGCTGGGTGGGTCTTACACTTTT. It encodes CASSNGLGGSYTF.

The gene calls are TRBV29-1 and TRBJ1-1; weak D call: TRBD1 (5 bases). V was pared by 1 base and J by 3 bases, with 12 bases between. Germline CDR1 and CDR2: SQVTM and ANQGSEA. The CDR3 loop spans 14 amino acids. CDR3 amino acids: CSVEGRGRYTEAFF. Here the CDR3 DNA reads TGCAGCGTTGAAGGACGGGGACGGTACACTGAAGCTTTCTTT.

The chain employs TRBV2 and TRBJ1-1; D call uncertain. V lost 5 bases and J lost 1, with 11 bases in between. The CDR3 length is 14 residues. The germline V gene has CDR1 SNHLY and CDR2 FYNNEI. CDR3 loop: CASSKKTENTEAFF. DNA of the CDR3: TGTGCCAGCAGTAAAAAAACAGAGAACACTGAAGCTTTCTTT.

This sequence joins TRBV7-2 and TRBJ2-4; D assignment may be TRBD1 or TRBD2 (5 bases each). Germline assignment: CDR1 SGHTA and CDR2 FQGNSA. The CDR3 runs 14 residues. V lost 5 bases and J 1 base, leaving 9 bases between the germline ends. This chain's CDR3 is CASSTGTAKNIQYF. The CDR3 nucleotides are TGTGCCAGCAGCACCGGGACGGCCAAAAACATTCAGTACTTC.

The chain uses TRBV18 and TRBJ2-1; TRBD1 aligns across 7 bases. V lost 3 bases, J lost 5 bases, and 4 bases stayed unmatched. The CDR3 has 14 amino acids. CDR1 is KGHSH and CDR2 is LQKENI in the germline V gene. CDR3 residues: CASSPRQGDNEQFF. In nucleotides, the CDR3 is TGTGCCAGCTCACCTAGACAGGGAGACAATGAGCAGTTCTTC.

This rearrangement joins TRBV15 to TRBJ1-2; 10 positions match TRBD1. CDR3 length: 15 residues. The germline CDR1 and CDR2 sequences are LNHNV and YYDKDF (reference sequence). With V trimmed by 3 bases and J by 8 bases, 9 bases remained unmatched. CDR3 in DNA: TGTGCCACCAGCAGGGCCGGCCGGGACAGGGGCGGCTACACCTTC. Its protein product is CATSRAGRDRGGYTF.

This chain links TRBV11-2 with TRBJ1-1, with a tentative D call TRBD1 (6 bases). The germline V and J ends were trimmed by 4 bases and 11 bases, with 14 bases remaining between them. The germline CDR1 and CDR2 sequences are SGHAT and FQNNGV. The CDR3 covers 12 residues. CDR3 loop: CASSSPGHPAFF. DNA for the CDR3: TGTGCCAGCAGCTCGCCGGGACACCCTGCTTTCTTT.

The J gene is TRBJ2-3, the V gene TRBV6-6, with D possibly matching TRBD2 (6 bases). Germline V gives CDR1 MNHNY, CDR2 SVGAGI (reference sequence). V lost 5 bases and J lost 2, with 17 bases in between. CDR3 size: 16 residues. The CDR3: CASSLLAPPFTDTQYF. DNA for the CDR3: TGTGCCAGCAGTCTCCTAGCGCCCCCGTTCACAGATACGCAGTATTTT.

This sequence joins TRBV5-1 and TRBJ2-6; 7 positions match TRBD1. With V trimmed by 4 bases and J by 2 bases, 9 bases remained unmatched. The CDR3 extends over 17 amino acids. From germline, CDR1 is SGHRS and CDR2 YFSETQ. This chain's CDR3 is CASSPGQSIPGANVLTF. Here the CDR3 DNA reads TGCGCCAGCAGCCCGGGACAGTCAATTCCTGGGGCCAACGTCCTGACTTTC.